These 13 T cell receptor beta chains were sequenced from one sample in a study of cytomegalovirus exposure and HLA in healthy donors. PCR amplification relied on 60 Vbeta primers (plus 13 Jbeta primers). The table came from immunoSEQ multiplex PCR; TCRdb's copy has only in-frame clones and leaves some out. This sample has about 110,000 clones, with around 80% found just once. The sequenced sample consisted of PBMCs. These receptors originate from a woman between 50 and 59 years old in good health and CMV-seropositive.

About this clone itself: One junction end does not reproduce the germline sequence, and a read error may be involved. The sample carries other DNA sequences with the same CDR3. J is TRBJ1-4 and V is TRBV7-2; TRBD1 might be the D (5 bases). The length of the CDR3 is 16 residues. Germline CDR1 is SGHTA and CDR2 is FQGNSA. CDR3 DNA sequence: TGTGCCAGTAGCTTAGAGTCCAGGGCCAGAGGTGAAAAACTGTTTTTT. Protein product: CASSLESRARGEKLFF.

This clone appeared a single time. The chain recombines TRBV7-2 with TRBJ1-5; tentative D call: TRBD1 (6 bases). The CDR3 length is 14 residues. Germline CDR1 reads SGHTA; CDR2 reads FQGNSA. The V and J ends lost 2 bases and 11 bases respectively, with 16 bases between them. The CDR3 reads CASSLTGGLRTQHF. The CDR3 nucleotides are TGTGCCAGCAGCTTAACCGGGGGGCTGAGGACCCAGCATTTT.

The chain employs TRBV15 and TRBJ1-6; TRBD1 might be the D (5 bases). V was clipped by 6 bases and J by 9 bases, with 15 bases between them. CDR1 is LNHNV, CDR2 YYDKDF, per germline (reference sequence). This CDR3 is built from 14 residues. This CDR3 is CATSWGTAGSPLHF. Written as DNA, the CDR3 is TGTGCCACCAGTTGGGGCACGGCCGGTTCACCCCTCCACTTT.

The V call is TRBV5-5, the J call TRBJ1-2; D call uncertain. The CDR3 has 13 amino acids. CDR1 is SGHKS and CDR2 is YYEKEE in the germline V gene (reference sequence). Between the trimmed V and J ends, which lost 0 bases and 3 bases, there was a span of 6 bases. The CDR3 loop is CASSLDYDYGYTF. The CDR3 region has the DNA TGTGCCAGCAGCTTGGACTATGACTATGGCTACACCTTC.

The chain carries TRBV6-5 and TRBJ1-6, with D possibly matching TRBD1 (6 bases). Looked up from germline, CDR1 is MNHEY and CDR2 is SVGAGI. The CDR3 is 15 residues long. V was cut by 5 bases and J by 4 bases, with 12 bases left in between. The CDR3, as DNA: TGTGCCAGCAGTCCCTCGGACAGTTATAATTCACCCCTCCACTTT. It codes for CASSPSDSYNSPLHF.

This clone was picked up a small number of times. The rearrangement links TRBV7-3 to TRBJ2-7; TRBD1 matches at 10 bases. The CDR3 is 15 residues long. V shed 3 bases, J shed 5 bases, and the junction held 7 bases outside the gene matches. Germline lookup yields CDR1 SGHTA and CDR2 FQGTGA. The CDR3, as DNA: TGTGCCAGCAGCTTCGACAGGGGGCGACGGAACGAGCAGTACTTC. Amino acid sequence: CASSFDRGRRNEQYF.

V usage is TRBV19 and J usage is TRBJ1-5; D possibly corresponds to TRBD1 (6 bases). Trimming took 7 bases from V and 5 from J, leaving 12 bases between them. Germline V gives CDR1 LNHDA, CDR2 SQIVND (reference sequence). CDR3 size: 13 residues. The CDR3: CASNGTPDQPQHF. DNA of the CDR3: TGTGCCAGTAACGGGACACCAGATCAGCCCCAGCATTTT.

The chain combines TRBV28 with TRBJ1-1; D ambiguous. Germline loops: CDR1 MDHEN, CDR2 SYDVKM. CDR3 size: 12 residues. V gave up 3 bases and J gave up 12 bases, with 14 bases separating them. The chain's CDR3 is CASSFSNGGSFF. The CDR3 bases are TGTGCCAGCAGTTTCTCAAATGGAGGGTCTTTCTTT.

There are many counts of this clone. V usage is TRBV5-1 and J usage is TRBJ1-1; 10 bases fit TRBD1. The CDR3 sequence is 20 residues long. Germline V gene lookup returns CDR1 SGHRS and CDR2 YFSETQ. V lost 1 base and J lost 0; bases outside the gene matches: 15. CDR3 protein: CASSLTRIDRGRYMNTEAFF. CDR3 in DNA: TGCGCCAGCAGCTTGACCCGAATCGACAGGGGGCGATACATGAACACTGAAGCTTTCTTT.

The V call is TRBV7-2, the J call TRBJ2-2; 7 nucleotides agree with TRBD1. V gave up 4 bases and J gave up 4 bases; unmatched junction bases: 6. This CDR3 has 15 amino acids. The germline CDR1 and CDR2 sequences are SGHTA and FQGNSA. In DNA form, the CDR3 reads TGTGCCAGCAGCTCAAGACAGGGTGGCACCGGGGAGCTGTTTTTT. Its protein product is CASSSRQGGTGELFF.

This clone was seen once. The chain has TRBV7-2 and TRBJ2-7; tentatively, D is TRBD2 (5 bases). Trimming removed 6 bases at V and 4 bases at J, with 13 bases between. CDR1 and CDR2 from the germline V gene are SGHTA and FQGNSA. The CDR3 sequence is 13 residues long. CDR3 region: CASSQAVSYEQYF. The CDR3, as DNA: TGTGCCAGCAGTCAAGCGGTATCGTACGAGCAGTACTTC. Full variable domain (remainder filled in from reference TRBV7-2 and TRBJ2-7): GAGVSQSPSNKVTEKGKDVELRCDPISGHTALYWYRQSLGQGLEFLIYFQGNSAPDKSGLPSDRFSAERTGGSVSTLTIQRTQQEDSAVYLCASSQAVSYEQYFGPGTRLTVT.

The chain carries TRBV6-6 and TRBJ1-5; 7 positions agree with TRBD1. The trim removed 5 bases at V and 2 bases at J, leaving 6 bases unmatched. From germline, CDR1 is MNHNY and CDR2 SVGAGI (reference sequence). This CDR3 is 15 amino acids long. This CDR3 is CASSKGQFGNQPQHF. The CDR3 nucleotides are TGTGCCAGCAGTAAGGGACAGTTTGGCAATCAGCCCCAGCATTTT.

The table lists this clone with many counts. The gene calls are TRBV5-8 and TRBJ1-1; unclear D gene. Germline lookup yields CDR1 SGHTS and CDR2 YDEGEE. The CDR3 contains 13 residues. Trimming removed 4 bases at V and 5 bases at J, with 12 bases between. The CDR3 region has the DNA TGTGCCAGCAGCCCCTCGTCGGGAACTGAAGCTTTCTTT. The encoded protein is CASSPSSGTEAFF.